This T cell receptor (beta chain) appears in the sequencing data of a study of neoadjuvant anti-PD-1 for oral cavity cancer. The CDR3 is 12 amino acids. The ends were cut back, 0 bases at V and 8 bases at J, with 7 bases in the middle. Germline V CDR1 and CDR2: SGHVS, FQNEAQ. This clone showed up just a few times. Produced via immunoSEQ multiplex PCR; TCRdb's table is partial and in-frame only. The repertoire holds 15,000 to 20,000 clones, approximately 70% seen once, with 2.5% to 3% in the top ten. Sequencing used PBMCs, obtained before nivolumab (anti-PD-1) treatment. This sequence joins TRBV7-8 and TRBJ1-1; no reliable D call. This clonotype originated in a person aged 35 to 85 with oral cavity squamous cell carcinoma. The CDR3 spells CASSLANREAFF. DNA for the CDR3: TGTGCCAGCAGCTTAGCGAACAGAGAAGCTTTCTTT. The full variable domain, its missing parts supplied by reference TRBV7-8 and TRBJ1-1, is GAGVSQSPRYKVAKRGQDVALRCDPISGHVSLFWYQQALGQGPEFLTYFQNEAQLDKSGLPSDRFFAERPEGSVSTLKIQRTQQEDSAVYLCASSLANREAFFGQGTRLTVV.